Reported below is one T cell receptor beta chain. Its antigen is as yet unknown. This sample is part of a study of cytomegalovirus exposure and HLA in healthy donors. Broader study findings: The study designated about 160 TCR beta chains cytomegalovirus-associated. Subsequent analysis found a tendency for first-cohort TCR clusters to co-occur within the 110 or so validation repertoires. Most TCR sequences were uncommon, yet certain public TCRs appeared in many donors.

Method: immunoSEQ multiplex PCR; TCRdb's copy keeps in-frame clones and lacks some. The sample holds approximately 59,000 clones, 93% seen once. In germline, CDR1 is SGHVS, CDR2 FQNEAQ. The CDR3 covers 15 residues. Germline trimming cut 6 bases from V and 4 bases from J; bases unmatched to any gene: 6. Sequencing was done on a sample of PBMCs. The chain is built from TRBV7-8 and TRBJ2-1, with TRBD2 matching over 10 bases. The clonotype comes from a woman aged 18-29 years in good health and CMV-seropositive. CDR3 in amino acids: CASSPSGGAYNEQFF. CDR3 in DNA: TGTGCCAGCAGTCCCAGCGGGGGGGCTTACAATGAGCAGTTCTTC.